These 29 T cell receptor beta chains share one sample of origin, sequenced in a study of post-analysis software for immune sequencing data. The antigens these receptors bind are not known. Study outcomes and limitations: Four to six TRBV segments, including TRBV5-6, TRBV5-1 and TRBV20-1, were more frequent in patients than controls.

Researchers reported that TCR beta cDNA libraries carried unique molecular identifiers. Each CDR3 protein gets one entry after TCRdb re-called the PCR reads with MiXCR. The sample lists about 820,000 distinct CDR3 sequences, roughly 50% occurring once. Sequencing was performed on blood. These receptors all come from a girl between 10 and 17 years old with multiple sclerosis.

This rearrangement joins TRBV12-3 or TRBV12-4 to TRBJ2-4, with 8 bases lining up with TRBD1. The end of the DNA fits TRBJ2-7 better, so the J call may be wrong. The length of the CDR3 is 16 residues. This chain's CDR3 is CASSLALGQAIYEQYF. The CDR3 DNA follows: TGTGCCAGCAGTTTAGCGCTGGGACAGGCGATCTACGAGCAGTACTTC.

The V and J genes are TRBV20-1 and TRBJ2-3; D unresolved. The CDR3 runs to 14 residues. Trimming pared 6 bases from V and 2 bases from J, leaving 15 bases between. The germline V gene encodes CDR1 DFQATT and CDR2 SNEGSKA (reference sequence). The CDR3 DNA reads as TGCAGTGCCCACCCCAGTAGGAACACAGATACGCAGTATTTT. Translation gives CSAHPSRNTDTQYF.

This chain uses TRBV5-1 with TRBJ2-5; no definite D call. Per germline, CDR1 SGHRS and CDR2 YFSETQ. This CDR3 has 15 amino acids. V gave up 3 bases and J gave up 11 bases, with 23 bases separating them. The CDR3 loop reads CASSSTPESYNEQYF. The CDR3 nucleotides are TGCGCCAGCAGCTCCACTCCAGAGAGCTACAATGAGCAGTACTTC.

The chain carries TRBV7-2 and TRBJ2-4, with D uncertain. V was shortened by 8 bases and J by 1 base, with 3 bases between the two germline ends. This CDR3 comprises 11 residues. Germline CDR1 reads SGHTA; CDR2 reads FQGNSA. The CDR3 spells CASGAKNIQYF. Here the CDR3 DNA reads TGTGCCAGCGGTGCCAAAAACATTCAGTACTTC. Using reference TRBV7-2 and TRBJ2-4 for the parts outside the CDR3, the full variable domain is GAGVSQSPSNKVTEKGKDVELRCDPISGHTALYWYRQSLGQGLEFLIYFQGNSAPDKSGLPSDRFSAERTGGSVSTLTIQRTQQEDSAVYLCASGAKNIQYFGAGTRLSVL.

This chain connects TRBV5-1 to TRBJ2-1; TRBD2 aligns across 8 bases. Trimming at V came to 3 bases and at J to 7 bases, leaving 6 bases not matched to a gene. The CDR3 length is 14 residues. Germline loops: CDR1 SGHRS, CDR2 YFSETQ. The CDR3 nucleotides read TGCGCCAGCAGCTCAGTAGCGGGGCTTAATGAGCAGTTCTTC. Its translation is CASSSVAGLNEQFF.

CDR3: CSASFWGNQPQHF. The DNA for the CDR3 is TGCAGTGCTAGTTTTTGGGGCAATCAGCCCCAGCATTTT. V gene TRBV20-1 combines with J gene TRBJ1-5; D unresolved. Trimming shortened V by 3 bases and J by 2 bases, and 8 bases separated the two germline ends. The germline CDR1 and CDR2 sequences are DFQATT and SNEGSKA (reference sequence). The CDR3 consists of 13 residues.

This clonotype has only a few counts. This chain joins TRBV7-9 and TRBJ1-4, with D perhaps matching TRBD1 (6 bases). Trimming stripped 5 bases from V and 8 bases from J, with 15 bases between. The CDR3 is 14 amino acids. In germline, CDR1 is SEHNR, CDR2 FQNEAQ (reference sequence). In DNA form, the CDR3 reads TGTGCCAGCAGCAAACAGGGATTAGGCGAAAAACTGTTTTTT. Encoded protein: CASSKQGLGEKLFF. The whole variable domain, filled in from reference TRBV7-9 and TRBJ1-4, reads DTGVSQNPRHKITKRGQNVTFRCDPISEHNRLYWYRQTLGQGPEFLTYFQNEAQLEKSRLLSDRFSAERPKGSFSTLEIQRTEQGDSAMYLCASSKQGLGEKLFFGSGTQLSVL.

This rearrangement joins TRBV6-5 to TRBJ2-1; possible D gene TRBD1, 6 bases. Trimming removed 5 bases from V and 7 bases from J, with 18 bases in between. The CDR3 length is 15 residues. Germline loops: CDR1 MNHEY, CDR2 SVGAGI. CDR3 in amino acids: CASSISRGRQNEQFF. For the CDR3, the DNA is TGTGCCAGCAGTATATCCAGGGGTCGGCAGAATGAGCAGTTCTTC.

Written as DNA, the CDR3 is TGCAGCGTTGGGACTAGCGGGGGGGCCCGTGTGACCCAGTACTTC. Protein product: CSVGTSGGARVTQYF. The chain carries TRBV29-1 and TRBJ2-5; TRBD2 agrees at 15 bases. Germline V gene lookup returns CDR1 SQVTM and CDR2 ANQGSEA. V shed 4 bases, J shed 7 bases, and the junction held 7 bases outside the gene matches. This CDR3 spans 15 amino acids.

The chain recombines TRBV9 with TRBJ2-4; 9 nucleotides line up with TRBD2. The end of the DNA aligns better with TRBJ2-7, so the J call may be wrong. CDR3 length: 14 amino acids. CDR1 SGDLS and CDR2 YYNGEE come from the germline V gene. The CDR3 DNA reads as TGTGCCAGCAGCGCCGGGCTAGCGGGAACCGAGCAGTACTTC. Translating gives CASSAGLAGTEQYF.

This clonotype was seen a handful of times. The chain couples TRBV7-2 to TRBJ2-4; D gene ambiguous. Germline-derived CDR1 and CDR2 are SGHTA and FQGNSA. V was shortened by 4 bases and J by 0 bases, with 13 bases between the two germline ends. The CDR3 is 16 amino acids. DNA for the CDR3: TGTGCCAGCAGCTCCGGCCACCGTCTAGCCAAAAACATTCAGTACTTC. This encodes CASSSGHRLAKNIQYF.

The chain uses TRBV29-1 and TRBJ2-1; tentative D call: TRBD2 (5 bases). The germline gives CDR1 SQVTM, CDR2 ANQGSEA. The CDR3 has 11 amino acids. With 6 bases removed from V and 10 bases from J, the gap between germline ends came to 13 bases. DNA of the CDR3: TGCAGCGTCAAAACGGGAAGAGAGCAGTTCTTC. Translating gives CSVKTGREQFF.

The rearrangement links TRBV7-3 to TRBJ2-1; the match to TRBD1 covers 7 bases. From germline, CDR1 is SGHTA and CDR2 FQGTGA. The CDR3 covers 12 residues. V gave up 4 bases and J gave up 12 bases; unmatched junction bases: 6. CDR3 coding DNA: TGTGCCAGCAGCTCCACCTGGACAGGGCAGTTCTTC. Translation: CASSSTWTGQFF.

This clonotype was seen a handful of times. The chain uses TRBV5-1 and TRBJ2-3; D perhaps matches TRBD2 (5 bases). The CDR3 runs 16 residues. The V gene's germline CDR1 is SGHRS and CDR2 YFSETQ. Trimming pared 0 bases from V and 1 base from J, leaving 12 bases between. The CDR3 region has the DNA TGCGCCAGCAGCTTGGTCGGGGATGGGGGCACAGATACGCAGTATTTT. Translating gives CASSLVGDGGTDTQYF.

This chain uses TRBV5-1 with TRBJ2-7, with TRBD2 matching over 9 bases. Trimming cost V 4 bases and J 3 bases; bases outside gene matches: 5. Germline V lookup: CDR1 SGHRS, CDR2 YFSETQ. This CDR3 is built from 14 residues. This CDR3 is CASSPMTSGYEQYF. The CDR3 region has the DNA TGCGCCAGCAGCCCAATGACTAGCGGCTACGAGCAGTACTTC.

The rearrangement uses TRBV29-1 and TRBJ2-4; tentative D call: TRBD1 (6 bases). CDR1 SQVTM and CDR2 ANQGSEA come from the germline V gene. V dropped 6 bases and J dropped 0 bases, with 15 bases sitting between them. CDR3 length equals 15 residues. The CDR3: CSVNTGMGAKNIQYF. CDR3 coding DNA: TGCAGCGTGAACACAGGGATGGGAGCCAAAAACATTCAGTACTTC.

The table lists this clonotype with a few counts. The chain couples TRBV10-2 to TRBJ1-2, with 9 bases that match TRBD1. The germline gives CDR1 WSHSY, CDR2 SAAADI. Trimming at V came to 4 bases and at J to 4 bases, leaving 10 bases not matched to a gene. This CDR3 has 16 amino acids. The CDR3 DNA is TGCGCCAGCAGTGGCCAACAGGGGGCAGAGGGCTATGGCTACACCTTC. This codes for CASSGQQGAEGYGYTF.

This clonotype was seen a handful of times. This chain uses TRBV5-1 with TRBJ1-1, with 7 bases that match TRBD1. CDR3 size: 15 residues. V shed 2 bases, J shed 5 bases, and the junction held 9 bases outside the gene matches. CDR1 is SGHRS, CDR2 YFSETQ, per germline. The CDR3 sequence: CASSLPQGGTTEAFF. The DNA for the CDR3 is TGCGCCAGCAGCTTACCTCAGGGGGGAACAACTGAAGCTTTCTTT.

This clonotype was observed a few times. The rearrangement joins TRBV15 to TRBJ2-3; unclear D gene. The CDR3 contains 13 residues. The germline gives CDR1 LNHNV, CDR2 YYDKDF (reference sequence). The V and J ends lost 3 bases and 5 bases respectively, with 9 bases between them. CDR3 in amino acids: CATSRDDLDTQYF. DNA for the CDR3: TGTGCCACCAGCAGGGACGATCTAGATACGCAGTATTTT.

CDR3 protein: CSVLLRGKGQETQYF. Here the CDR3 DNA reads TGCAGCGTCCTGCTGCGGGGGAAGGGCCAAGAGACCCAGTACTTC. The rearrangement uses TRBV29-1 and TRBJ2-5, with 7 nucleotides matching TRBD2. The germline CDR1 and CDR2 sequences are SQVTM and ANQGSEA. After removal of 6 bases from V and 1 base from J, the junction contained 11 bases not matched to a gene. The CDR3 has 15 amino acids.

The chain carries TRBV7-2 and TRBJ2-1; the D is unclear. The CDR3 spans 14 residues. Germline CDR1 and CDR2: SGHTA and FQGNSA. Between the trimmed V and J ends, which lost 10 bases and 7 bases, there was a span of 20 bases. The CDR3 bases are TGTGCCATAGACCCGAGGAAGGTCGGGAATGAGCAGTTCTTC. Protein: CAIDPRKVGNEQFF.

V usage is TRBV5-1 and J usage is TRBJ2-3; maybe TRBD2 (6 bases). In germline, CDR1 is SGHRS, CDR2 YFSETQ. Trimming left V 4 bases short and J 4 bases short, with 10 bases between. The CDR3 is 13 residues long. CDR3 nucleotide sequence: TGCGCCAGCAGCACCGGGGGTCCAGATACGCAGTATTTT. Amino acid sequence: CASSTGGPDTQYF. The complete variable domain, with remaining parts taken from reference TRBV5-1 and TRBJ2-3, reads KAGVTQTPRYLIKTRGQQVTLSCSPISGHRSVSWYQQTPGQGLQFLFEYFSETQRNKGNFPGRFSGRQFSNSRSEMNVSTLELGDSALYLCASSTGGPDTQYFGPGTRLTVL.

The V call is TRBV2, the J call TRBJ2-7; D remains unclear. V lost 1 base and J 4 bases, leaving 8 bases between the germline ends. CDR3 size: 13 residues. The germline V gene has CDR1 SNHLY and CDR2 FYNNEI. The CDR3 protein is CASSEVKRYEQYF. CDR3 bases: TGTGCCAGCAGTGAAGTGAAGAGATACGAGCAGTACTTC.

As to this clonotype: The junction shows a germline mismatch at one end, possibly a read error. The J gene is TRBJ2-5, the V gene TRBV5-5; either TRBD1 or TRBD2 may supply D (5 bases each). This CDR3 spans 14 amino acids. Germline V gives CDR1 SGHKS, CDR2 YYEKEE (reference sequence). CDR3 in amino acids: CAGSYRDGGETQYF. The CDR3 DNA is TGTGCCGGCAGCTACCGGGACGGCGGTGAGACCCAGTACTTC. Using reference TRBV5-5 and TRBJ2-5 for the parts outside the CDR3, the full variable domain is DAGVTQSPTHLIKTRGQQVTLRCSPISGHKSVSWYQQVLGQGPQFIFQYYEKEERGRGNFPDRFSARQFPNYSSELNVNALLLGDSALYLCAGSYRDGGETQYFGPGTRLLVL.

The CDR3 DNA sequence: TGCAGTGCTAGAGATCAGTCCGGGAACACAGATACGCAGTATTTT. As protein: CSARDQSGNTDTQYF. This chain links TRBV20-1 with TRBJ2-3; a possible D gene is TRBD2 (5 bases). There are 15 residues in the CDR3. V lost 0 bases and J lost 2, with 12 bases in between. The germline CDR1 and CDR2 sequences are DFQATT and SNEGSKA (reference sequence).

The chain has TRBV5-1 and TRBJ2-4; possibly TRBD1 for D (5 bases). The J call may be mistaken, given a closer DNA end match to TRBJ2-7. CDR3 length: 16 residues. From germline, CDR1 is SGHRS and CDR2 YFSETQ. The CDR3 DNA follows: TGCGCCAGCAGCTTGGACCAGGGCTCACCCTCCTACGAGCAGTACTTC. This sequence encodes CASSLDQGSPSYEQYF.

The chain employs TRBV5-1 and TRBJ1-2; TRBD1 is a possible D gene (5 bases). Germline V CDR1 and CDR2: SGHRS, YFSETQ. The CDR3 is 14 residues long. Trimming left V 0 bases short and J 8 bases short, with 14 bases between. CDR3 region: CASSLARAGDGYTF. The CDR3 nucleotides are TGCGCCAGCAGCTTGGCCAGGGCGGGTGACGGCTACACCTTC.

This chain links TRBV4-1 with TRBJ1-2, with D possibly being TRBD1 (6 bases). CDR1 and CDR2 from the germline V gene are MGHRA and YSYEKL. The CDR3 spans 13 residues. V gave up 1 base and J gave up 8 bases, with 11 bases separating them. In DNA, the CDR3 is TGCGCCAGCAGCCAAGTCGGGGGCCGGGGCTACACCTTC. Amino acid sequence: CASSQVGGRGYTF.

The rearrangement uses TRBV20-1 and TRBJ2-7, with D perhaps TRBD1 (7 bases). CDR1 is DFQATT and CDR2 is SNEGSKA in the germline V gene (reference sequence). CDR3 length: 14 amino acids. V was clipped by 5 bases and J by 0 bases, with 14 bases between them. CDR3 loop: CSARGGTASYEQYF. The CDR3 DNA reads TGCAGTGCTCGGGGCGGGACAGCCTCCTACGAGCAGTACTTC.